These T cell receptor beta chains were read from a single sample in a study of control samples from healthy donors and cancer patients. The data were produced by immunoSEQ multiplex PCR, yet TCRdb's version contains in-frame clones alone and is incomplete. Of roughly 59,000 clones listed, about 92% are singletons. Input material: PBMCs. The source is a man in his forties with colorectal cancer. The CDR3 runs from the conserved cysteine through the conserved F or W. The order of the fields is D gene, V gene, CDR3 length, clone size, J gene, CDR3 protein, CDR3 DNA. The D gene is left open where the match is weak. The listing skips clone size in some rows; elsewhere it reads once, few, many or a size class.

D gene: .
V gene: TRBV5-1
CDR3 length: 12
clone size: .
J gene: TRBJ2-7
CDR3 protein: CASSPGAYEQYF
CDR3 DNA: TGCGCCAGCAGCCCGGGGGCCTACGAGCAGTACTTC

D gene: TRBD1
V gene: TRBV11-3
CDR3 length: 17
clone size: few
J gene: TRBJ1-2
CDR3 protein: CASSSTRTGERNYGYTF
CDR3 DNA: TGTGCCAGCAGCTCAACCCGGACAGGGGAGAGGAACTATGGCTACACCTTC

D gene: TRBD1
V gene: TRBV19
CDR3 length: 16
clone size: .
J gene: TRBJ2-5
CDR3 protein: CASNFGTGELQETQYF
CDR3 DNA: TGTGCCAGTAATTTCGGGACAGGGGAACTGCAAGAGACCCAGTACTTC

D gene: .
V gene: TRBV19
CDR3 length: 15
clone size: .
J gene: TRBJ2-1
CDR3 protein: CASSGGESSYNEQFF
CDR3 DNA: TGTGCCAGTAGTGGGGGTGAGAGCTCCTACAATGAGCAGTTCTTC

D gene: TRBD1
V gene: TRBV14
CDR3 length: 16
clone size: .
J gene: TRBJ2-7
CDR3 protein: CASSPLLGTGLGEQYF
CDR3 DNA: TGTGCCAGCAGCCCCCTGTTGGGGACAGGGCTGGGCGAGCAGTACTTC

D gene: TRBD1
V gene: TRBV5-1
CDR3 length: 14
clone size: .
J gene: TRBJ2-7
CDR3 protein: CASSGGQGSGEQYF
CDR3 DNA: TGCGCCAGCAGCGGGGGACAGGGATCGGGCGAGCAGTACTTC

D gene: TRBD1
V gene: TRBV11-3
CDR3 length: 16
clone size: .
J gene: TRBJ2-3
CDR3 protein: CASSLGGTGGPDTQYF
CDR3 DNA: TGTGCCAGCAGCTTAGGGGGGACAGGGGGCCCAGATACGCAGTATTTT

D gene: TRBD2
V gene: TRBV9
CDR3 length: 16
clone size: .
J gene: TRBJ2-3
CDR3 protein: CASSPGLAGSRDTQYF
CDR3 DNA: TGTGCCAGCAGCCCGGGACTAGCGGGGTCTCGGGATACGCAGTATTTT

D gene: .
V gene: TRBV5-1
CDR3 length: 16
clone size: .
J gene: TRBJ1-2
CDR3 protein: CASSSASEARNYGYTF
CDR3 DNA: TGCGCCAGCAGCTCCGCGTCAGAGGCCCGAAACTATGGCTACACCTTC

D gene: TRBD2
V gene: TRBV7-9
CDR3 length: 15
clone size: .
J gene: TRBJ2-3
CDR3 protein: CASSLLAGGLDTQYF
CDR3 DNA: TGTGCCAGCAGCTTACTAGCGGGGGGTTTAGATACGCAGTATTTT

D gene: TRBD2
V gene: TRBV19
CDR3 length: 17
clone size: .
J gene: TRBJ2-4
CDR3 protein: CASSIDRRGAPGNIQYF
CDR3 DNA: TGTGCCAGTAGTATAGATCGGCGGGGGGCCCCAGGAAACATTCAGTACTTC

D gene: .
V gene: TRBV18
CDR3 length: 15
clone size: .
J gene: TRBJ1-2
CDR3 protein: CASSPPNSDNYGYTF
CDR3 DNA: TGTGCCAGCTCACCACCGAACAGTGATAACTATGGCTACACCTTC

D gene: .
V gene: TRBV19
CDR3 length: 17
clone size: .
J gene: TRBJ1-1
CDR3 protein: CASSIRPSVTMNTEAFF
CDR3 DNA: TGTGCCAGTAGTATAAGACCTAGCGTCACGATGAACACTGAAGCTTTCTTT

D gene: .
V gene: TRBV18
CDR3 length: 13
clone size: .
J gene: TRBJ2-1
CDR3 protein: CASSLTEHNEQFF
CDR3 DNA: TGTGCCAGCTCACTCACAGAACACAATGAGCAGTTCTTC

D gene: TRBD2
V gene: TRBV6-2/TRBV6-3
CDR3 length: 15
clone size: once
J gene: TRBJ2-3
CDR3 protein: CASSYLAGGADTQYF
CDR3 DNA: TGTGCCAGCAGTTACCTAGCGGGGGGCGCAGATACGCAGTATTTT

D gene: .
V gene: TRBV6-4
CDR3 length: 13
clone size: once
J gene: TRBJ2-3
CDR3 protein: CASSTGGTDTQYF
CDR3 DNA: TGTGCCAGCAGTACGGGGGGCACAGATACGCAGTATTTT

D gene: TRBD1
V gene: TRBV6-1
CDR3 length: 14
clone size: .
J gene: TRBJ1-1
CDR3 protein: CASRDREANTEAFF
CDR3 DNA: TGTGCCAGCAGGGACAGGGAGGCAAACACTGAAGCTTTCTTT

D gene: .
V gene: TRBV11-2
CDR3 length: 15
clone size: .
J gene: TRBJ2-1
CDR3 protein: CASSPRLRDNNEQFF
CDR3 DNA: TGTGCCAGCAGCCCCCGCCTCCGGGACAACAATGAGCAGTTCTTC

D gene: .
V gene: TRBV11-3
CDR3 length: 11
clone size: .
J gene: TRBJ1-2
CDR3 protein: CASPGRNFYTF
CDR3 DNA: TGTGCCAGCCCAGGGAGAAACTTCTACACCTTC

D gene: .
V gene: TRBV21-1
CDR3 length: 12
clone size: .
J gene: TRBJ1-6
CDR3 protein: CASSLGYSPLHF
CDR3 DNA: TGTGCCAGCAGCCTCGGGTATTCACCCCTCCACTTT

D gene: TRBD2
V gene: TRBV15
CDR3 length: 19
clone size: .
J gene: TRBJ2-1
CDR3 protein: CATSRSASGGLPSYNEQFF
CDR3 DNA: TGTGCCACCAGCAGATCGGCTAGCGGGGGGCTCCCCTCCTACAATGAGCAGTTCTTC

D gene: .
V gene: TRBV1
CDR3 length: 13
clone size: .
J gene: TRBJ2-1
CDR3 protein: CTSRSDSSSEQFF
CDR3 DNA: TGCACCAGCAGGTCAGACTCGAGTAGTGAGCAGTTCTTC

D gene: .
V gene: TRBV13
CDR3 length: 18
clone size: .
J gene: TRBJ2-3
CDR3 protein: CASSLEGLGGPRTDTQYF
CDR3 DNA: TGTGCCAGCAGCTTAGAGGGCTTAGGGGGGCCCCGCACAGATACGCAGTATTTT

D gene: .
V gene: TRBV21-1
CDR3 length: 17
clone size: once
J gene: TRBJ1-5
CDR3 protein: CASSKEIGGEGNQPQHF
CDR3 DNA: TGTGCCAGCAGCAAAGAGATCGGGGGAGAGGGCAATCAGCCCCAGCATTTT

D gene: .
V gene: TRBV30
CDR3 length: 16
clone size: .
J gene: TRBJ1-6
CDR3 protein: CAWSRKGLVYNSPLHF
CDR3 DNA: TGTGCCTGGAGCCGAAAGGGACTCGTATATAATTCACCCCTCCACTTT

D gene: TRBD2
V gene: TRBV7-7
CDR3 length: 15
clone size: .
J gene: TRBJ2-1
CDR3 protein: CASSDSGGAYNEQFF
CDR3 DNA: TGTGCCAGCAGCGATAGCGGGGGGGCCTACAATGAGCAGTTCTTC

D gene: .
V gene: TRBV5-1
CDR3 length: 17
clone size: .
J gene: TRBJ2-5
CDR3 protein: CASSLPGGGEVQETQYF
CDR3 DNA: TGCGCCAGCAGCTTGCCCGGCGGAGGAGAGGTCCAAGAGACCCAGTACTTC

D gene: .
V gene: TRBV12-3/TRBV12-4
CDR3 length: 13
clone size: .
J gene: TRBJ1-1
CDR3 protein: CASSEQGNTEAFF
CDR3 DNA: TGTGCCAGCAGTGAACAGGGGAACACTGAAGCTTTCTTT